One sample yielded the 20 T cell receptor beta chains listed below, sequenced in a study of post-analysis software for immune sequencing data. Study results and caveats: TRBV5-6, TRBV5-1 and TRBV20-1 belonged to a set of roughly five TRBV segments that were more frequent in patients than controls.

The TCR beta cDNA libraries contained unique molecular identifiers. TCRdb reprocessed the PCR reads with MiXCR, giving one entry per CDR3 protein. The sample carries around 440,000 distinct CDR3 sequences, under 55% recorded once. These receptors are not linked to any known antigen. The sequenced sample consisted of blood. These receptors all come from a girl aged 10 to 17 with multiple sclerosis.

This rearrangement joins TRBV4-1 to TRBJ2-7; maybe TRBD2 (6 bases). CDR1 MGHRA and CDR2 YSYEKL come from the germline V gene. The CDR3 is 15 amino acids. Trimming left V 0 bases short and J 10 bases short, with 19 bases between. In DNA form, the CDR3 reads TGCGCCAGCAGCCAAGAGGTCGCCCGGGAGTGGGCCCAGTACTTC. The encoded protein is CASSQEVAREWAQYF.

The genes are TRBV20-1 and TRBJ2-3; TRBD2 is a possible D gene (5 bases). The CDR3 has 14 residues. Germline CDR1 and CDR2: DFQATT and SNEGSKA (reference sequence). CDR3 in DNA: TGCAGCGAATTGCGGGCCGCTAGCACAGATACGCAGTATTTT. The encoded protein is CSELRAASTDTQYF.

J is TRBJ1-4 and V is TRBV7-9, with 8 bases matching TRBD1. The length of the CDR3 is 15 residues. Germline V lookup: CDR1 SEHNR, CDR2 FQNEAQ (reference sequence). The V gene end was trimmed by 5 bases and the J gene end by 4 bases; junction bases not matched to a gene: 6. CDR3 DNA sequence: TGTGCCAGCAGCCCCCGGACAGGGTATAATGAAAAACTGTTTTTT. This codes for CASSPRTGYNEKLFF.

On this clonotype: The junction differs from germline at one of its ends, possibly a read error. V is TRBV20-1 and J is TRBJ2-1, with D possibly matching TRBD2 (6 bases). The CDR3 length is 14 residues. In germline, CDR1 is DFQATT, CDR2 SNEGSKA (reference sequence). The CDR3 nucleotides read TGCAGTGCTAAAAGCTGGGACTCCCACAATGAGCAGTTCTTC. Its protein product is CSAKSWDSHNEQFF.

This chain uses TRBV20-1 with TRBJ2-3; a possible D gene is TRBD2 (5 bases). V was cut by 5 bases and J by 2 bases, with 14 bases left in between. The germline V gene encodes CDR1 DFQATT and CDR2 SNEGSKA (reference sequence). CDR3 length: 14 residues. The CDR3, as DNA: TGCAGTGCTTTAGTGGAGCGGATCACAGATACGCAGTATTTT. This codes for CSALVERITDTQYF.

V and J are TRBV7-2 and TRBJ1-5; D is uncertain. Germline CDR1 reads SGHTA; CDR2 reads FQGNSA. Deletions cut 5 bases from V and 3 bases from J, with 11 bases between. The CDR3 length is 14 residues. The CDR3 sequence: CASSPQVANQPQHF. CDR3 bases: TGTGCCAGCAGCCCTCAGGTCGCCAATCAGCCCCAGCATTTT.

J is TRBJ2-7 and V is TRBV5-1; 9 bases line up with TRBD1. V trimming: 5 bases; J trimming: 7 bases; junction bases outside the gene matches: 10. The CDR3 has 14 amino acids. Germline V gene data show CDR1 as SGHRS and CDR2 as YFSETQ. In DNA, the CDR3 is TGCGCCAGCAGATTTTCCGGGACAGGGAGAGAGCAGTACTTC. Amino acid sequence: CASRFSGTGREQYF.

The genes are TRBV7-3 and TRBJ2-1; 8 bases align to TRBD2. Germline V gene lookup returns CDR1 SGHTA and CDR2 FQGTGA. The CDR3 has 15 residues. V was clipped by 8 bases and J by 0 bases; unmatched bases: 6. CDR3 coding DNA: TGTGCCAGCGCTCTAGCGGGCGGCTCCTACAATGAGCAGTTCTTC. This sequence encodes CASALAGGSYNEQFF. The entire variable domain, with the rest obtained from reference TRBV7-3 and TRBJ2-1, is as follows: GAGVSQTPSNKVTEKGKYVELRCDPISGHTALYWYRQSLGQGPEFLIYFQGTGAADDSGLPNDRFFAVRPEGSVSTLKIQRTERGDSAVYLCASALAGGSYNEQFFGPGTRLTVL.

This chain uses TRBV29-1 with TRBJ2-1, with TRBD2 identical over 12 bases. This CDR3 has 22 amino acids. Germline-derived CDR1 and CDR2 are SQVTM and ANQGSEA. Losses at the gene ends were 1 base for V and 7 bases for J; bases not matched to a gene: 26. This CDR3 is CSVEGRGTGRTSGLAGTNEQFF. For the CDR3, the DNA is TGCAGCGTTGAAGGGAGGGGGACAGGGCGGACTTCTGGACTAGCGGGAACTAATGAGCAGTTCTTC.

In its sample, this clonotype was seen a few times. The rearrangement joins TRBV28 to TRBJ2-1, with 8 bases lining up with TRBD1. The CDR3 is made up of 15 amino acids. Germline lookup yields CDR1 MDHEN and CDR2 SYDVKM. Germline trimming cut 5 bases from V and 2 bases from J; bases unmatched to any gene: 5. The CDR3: CASSLQGGPYNEQFF. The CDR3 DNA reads TGTGCCAGCAGTCTACAGGGGGGACCCTACAATGAGCAGTTCTTC. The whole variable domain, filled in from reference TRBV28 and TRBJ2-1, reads DVKVTQSSRYLVKRTGEKVFLECVQDMDHENMFWYRQDPGLGLRLIYFSYDVKMKEKGDIPEGYSVSREKKERFSLILESASTNQTSMYLCASSLQGGPYNEQFFGPGTRLTVL.

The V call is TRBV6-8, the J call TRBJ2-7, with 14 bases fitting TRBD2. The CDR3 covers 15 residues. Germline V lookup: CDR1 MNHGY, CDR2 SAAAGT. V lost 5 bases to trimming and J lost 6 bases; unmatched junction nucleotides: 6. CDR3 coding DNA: TGTGCCAGCAGTGGGACTAGCGGGAGTTATTTCGAGCAGTACTTC. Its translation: CASSGTSGSYFEQYF.

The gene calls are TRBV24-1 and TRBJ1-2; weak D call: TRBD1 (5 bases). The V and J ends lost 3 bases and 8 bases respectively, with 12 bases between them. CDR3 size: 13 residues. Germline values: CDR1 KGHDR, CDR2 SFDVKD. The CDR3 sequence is CATSDERGYGYTF. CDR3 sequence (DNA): TGTGCCACCAGTGATGAAAGGGGCTACGGCTACACCTTC.

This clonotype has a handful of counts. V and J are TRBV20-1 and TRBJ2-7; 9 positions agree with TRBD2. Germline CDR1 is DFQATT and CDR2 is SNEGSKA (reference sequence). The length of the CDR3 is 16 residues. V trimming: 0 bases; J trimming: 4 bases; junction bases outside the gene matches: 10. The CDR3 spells CSARDSTSGGEYEQYF. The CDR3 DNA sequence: TGCAGTGCTAGAGATTCGACTAGCGGAGGAGAATACGAGCAGTACTTC.

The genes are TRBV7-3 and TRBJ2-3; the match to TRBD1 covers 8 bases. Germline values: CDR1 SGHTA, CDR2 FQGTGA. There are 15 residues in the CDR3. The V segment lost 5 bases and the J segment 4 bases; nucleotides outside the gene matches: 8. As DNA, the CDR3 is TGTGCCAGCAGCCCCAGGACAGGGAGATCAGATACGCAGTATTTT. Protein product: CASSPRTGRSDTQYF. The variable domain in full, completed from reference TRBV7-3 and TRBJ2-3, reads GAGVSQTPSNKVTEKGKYVELRCDPISGHTALYWYRQSLGQGPEFLIYFQGTGAADDSGLPNDRFFAVRPEGSVSTLKIQRTERGDSAVYLCASSPRTGRSDTQYFGPGTRLTVL.

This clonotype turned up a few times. The CDR3 reads CASSLSADLLGSAYEQYF. In DNA, the CDR3 is TGTGCCAGCAGCTTATCTGCGGACCTCTTAGGAAGCGCCTACGAGCAGTACTTC. The chain employs TRBV7-2 and TRBJ2-7; unclear D gene. Trimming took off 2 bases at V and 2 bases at J, with 22 bases between the two ends. The CDR3 runs 18 residues. CDR1 is SGHTA and CDR2 is FQGNSA in the germline V gene.

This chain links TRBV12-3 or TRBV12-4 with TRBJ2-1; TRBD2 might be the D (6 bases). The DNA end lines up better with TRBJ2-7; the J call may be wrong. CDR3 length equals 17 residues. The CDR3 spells CASSLWSSETEGYEQYF. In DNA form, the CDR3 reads TGTGCCAGCAGTTTATGGTCTAGCGAAACCGAGGGGTACGAGCAGTACTTC.

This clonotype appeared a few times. The CDR3 region is CASSLRGQGASYEQYF. The CDR3 DNA reads as TGTGCCAGCAGCTTACGAGGACAGGGGGCGAGCTACGAGCAGTACTTC. V usage is TRBV7-9 and J usage is TRBJ2-7; 11 bases agree with TRBD1. The ends lost 2 bases at V and 3 bases at J; junction bases unmatched: 6. The CDR3 extends over 16 amino acids. Per the germline V gene, CDR1 is SEHNR and CDR2 is FQNEAQ (reference sequence).

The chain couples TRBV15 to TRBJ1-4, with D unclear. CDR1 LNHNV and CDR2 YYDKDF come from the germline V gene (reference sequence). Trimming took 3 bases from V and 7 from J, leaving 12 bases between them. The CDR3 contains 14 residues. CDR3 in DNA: TGTGCCACCAGCAGGGACCCTCGAGGTGAAAAACTGTTTTTT. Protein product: CATSRDPRGEKLFF.

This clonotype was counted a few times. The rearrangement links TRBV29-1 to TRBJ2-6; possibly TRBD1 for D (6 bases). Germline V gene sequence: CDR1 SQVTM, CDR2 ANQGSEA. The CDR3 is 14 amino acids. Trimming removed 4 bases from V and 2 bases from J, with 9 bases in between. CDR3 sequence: CSVAGVTGANVLTF. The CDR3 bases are TGCAGCGTTGCAGGGGTGACTGGGGCCAACGTCCTGACTTTC.

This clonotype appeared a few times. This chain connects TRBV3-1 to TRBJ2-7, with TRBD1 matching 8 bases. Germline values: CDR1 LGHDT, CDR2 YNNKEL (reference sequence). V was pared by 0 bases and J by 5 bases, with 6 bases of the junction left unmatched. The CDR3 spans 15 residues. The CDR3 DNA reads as TGTGCCAGCAGCCAAGATACCAGGGGGCACGACGAGCAGTACTTC. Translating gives CASSQDTRGHDEQYF.